A single sample gave rise to the 14 T cell receptor beta chains below, sequenced in a study of shared clonotypes between healthy human individuals. Libraries were prepared by immunoSEQ multiplex PCR; TCRdb keeps only in-frame clonotypes and omits some of them. Of 850,000 to 1,100,000 clones detected, 60% to 85% appear once; the ten largest clones hold 0.7% to 0.95%. Sequenced: memory CD4+ T cells from PBMCs. Indicated subset: CD45RA-negative fraction. These receptors originate from a man younger than 30 in good health. Some clones in this sample may be carry-over from other donors' samples.

This clone has just a few counts. The rearrangement links TRBV4-3 to TRBJ2-7; no clear D gene. Looked up from germline, CDR1 is LGHNA and CDR2 is YSLEER. Trimming stripped 1 base from V and 0 bases from J, with 7 bases between. This CDR3 is built from 14 residues. This CDR3 is CASSQVQYSYEQYF. The CDR3 DNA sequence: TGCGCCAGCAGCCAAGTCCAATACTCCTACGAGCAGTACTTC.

The genes are TRBV20-1 and TRBJ2-1; no definite D call. V was shortened by 1 base and J by 10 bases, with 8 bases between the two germline ends. This CDR3 region has 11 residues. Germline CDR1 DFQATT, CDR2 SNEGSKA (reference sequence). CDR3: CSARARTEQFF. DNA for the CDR3: TGCAGTGCTAGAGCGAGGACCGAGCAGTTCTTC.

This clone was picked up a small number of times. The chain combines TRBV28 with TRBJ1-1, with TRBD1 matching over 11 bases. Germline CDR1 is MDHEN and CDR2 is SYDVKM. The CDR3 loop spans 18 amino acids. V shed 6 bases, J shed 5 bases, and the junction held 17 bases outside the gene matches. The CDR3 region has the DNA TGTGCCAGCAGGCCCTCCTACTACGGACAGGGGGCGCGAACTGAAGCTTTCTTT. This codes for CASRPSYYGQGARTEAFF.

V gene TRBV11-2 combines with J gene TRBJ2-7; 8 bases agree with TRBD2. V was pared by 4 bases and J by 1 base, with 9 bases of the junction left unmatched. The CDR3 runs to 16 residues. The germline V gene encodes CDR1 SGHAT and CDR2 FQNNGV. This CDR3 is CASSSRLASHSYEQYF. The CDR3 DNA reads as TGTGCCAGCAGCTCTCGACTAGCGTCACATTCCTACGAGCAGTACTTC.

The V gene is TRBV27, the J gene TRBJ2-5; 11 positions agree with TRBD2. V trimming: 1 base; J trimming: 5 bases; junction bases outside the gene matches: 12. Germline assignment: CDR1 MNHEY and CDR2 SMNVEV (reference sequence). The CDR3 totals 18 residues. Here the CDR3 reads CASSLFGSSGRATETQYF. CDR3 nucleotide sequence: TGTGCCAGCAGTTTATTTGGGAGTAGCGGGAGGGCCACGGAGACCCAGTACTTC.

The chain uses TRBV7-9 and TRBJ1-2, with D unresolved. The CDR3 is 13 residues long. Trimming shortened V by 3 bases and J by 10 bases, and 15 bases separated the two germline ends. Germline lookup yields CDR1 SEHNR and CDR2 FQNEAQ (reference sequence). The DNA for the CDR3 is TGTGCCAGCAGCTTTCAGGTCGGGTCCGCCTACACCTTC. This sequence encodes CASSFQVGSAYTF.

J is TRBJ2-7 and V is TRBV10-3; weak D call: TRBD1 (6 bases). Deletions cut 4 bases from V and 6 bases from J, with 19 bases between. Germline CDR1 ENHRY, CDR2 SYGVKD. The CDR3 has 15 amino acids. For the CDR3, the DNA is TGTGCCATCAGTGGACTACAGGGTACGAATCTCGAGCAGTACTTC. It codes for CAISGLQGTNLEQYF.

V gene TRBV30 combines with J gene TRBJ1-5; D might be TRBD1 (6 bases). The V gene lost 1 base and the J gene lost 7 bases, with 11 bases spanning the gap. The CDR3 totals 13 residues. The germline V gene has CDR1 GTSNPN and CDR2 SVGIG (reference sequence). DNA for the CDR3: TGTGCCTGGAGTGAGGGGGGCCGGCAGCCCCAGCATTTT. Amino acids: CAWSEGGRQPQHF.

This clone was counted only a few times. This rearrangement joins TRBV19 to TRBJ1-3, with no clear D. The CDR3 covers 16 residues. V dropped 4 bases and J dropped 0 bases, with 13 bases sitting between them. Germline V gene data show CDR1 as LNHDA and CDR2 as SQIVND (reference sequence). CDR3 DNA: TGTGCCAGTAGTACAACCGGGATCCCCTCTGGAAACACCATATATTTT. It specifies CASSTTGIPSGNTIYF.

J is TRBJ2-2 and V is TRBV11-2; D is unclear. Germline V gene data show CDR1 as SGHAT and CDR2 as FQNNGV. Trimming cost V 8 bases and J 6 bases, with 13 bases left between them. This CDR3 has 13 residues. CDR3 coding DNA: TGTGCCAGCGGAAGAGTTCTCGCCGGGGAGCTGTTTTTT. Translation gives CASGRVLAGELFF. Variable domain in full (rest from reference TRBV11-2 and TRBJ2-2): EAGVAQSPRYKIIEKRQSVAFWCNPISGHATLYWYQQILGQGPKLLIQFQNNGVVDDSQLPKDRFSAERLKGVDSTLKIQPAKLEDSAVYLCASGRVLAGELFFGEGSRLTVL.

The chain combines TRBV6-4 with TRBJ2-3; 7 positions agree with TRBD2. The length of the CDR3 is 13 residues. The trim removed 8 bases at V and 6 bases at J, leaving 8 bases unmatched. Germline V CDR1 and CDR2: MRHNA, SNTAGT. The CDR3 region is CASARRERDTQYF. The CDR3 nucleotides are TGTGCCAGCGCCCGGCGGGAGAGGGATACGCAGTATTTT.

The chain recombines TRBV7-8 with TRBJ2-7, with unresolved D. Between the trimmed V and J ends, which lost 1 base and 2 bases, there was a span of 9 bases. Germline CDR1 reads SGHVS; CDR2 reads FQNEAQ. The CDR3 totals 14 residues. CDR3 region: CASSLDGRTYEQYF. CDR3 coding DNA: TGTGCCAGCAGCTTAGATGGACGAACCTACGAGCAGTACTTC.

The chain couples TRBV11-1 to TRBJ1-2; no firm D call. The germline gives CDR1 SGHAT, CDR2 FQDESV (reference sequence). The CDR3 spans 14 residues. Trimming took 8 bases from V and 1 from J, leaving 14 bases between them. The CDR3 is CASALSSVNYGYTF. CDR3 in DNA: TGTGCCAGCGCCCTTTCTTCGGTTAACTATGGCTACACCTTC.

This clone showed up just once. The chain has TRBV2 and TRBJ2-2; D tentatively reads TRBD1 or TRBD2 (5 bases each). The CDR3 consists of 15 residues. Per germline, CDR1 SNHLY and CDR2 FYNNEI. V was cut by 6 bases and J by 4 bases, with 15 bases left in between. Written as DNA, the CDR3 is TGTGCCAGCAGGGGGGTGAAGGGACGCACCGGGGAGCTGTTTTTT. Translated: CASRGVKGRTGELFF.